Listed here are 24 T cell receptor beta chains from one sample, sequenced in a study of blood T cell repertoires in COVID-19. TCRdb keeps only in-frame clones here, not all; method: immunoSEQ multiplex PCR. The sample has around 140,000 clones; over 75% are singletons. Material: peripheral blood. Receptor source: a human donor in a cohort sampled during active COVID-19.

The V gene is TRBV18, the J gene TRBJ2-3; TRBD2 is a possible D gene (6 bases). V gave up 2 bases and J gave up 5 bases, with 17 bases separating them. Germline V gene lookup returns CDR1 KGHSH and CDR2 LQKENI. This CDR3 spans 16 amino acids. The chain's CDR3 is CASSPVGGTPGDTQYF. CDR3 in DNA: TGTGCCAGCTCACCAGTAGGAGGGACCCCCGGAGATACGCAGTATTTT.

The chain's CDR3 is CASSWATDTQYF. The CDR3 nucleotides read TGTGCCAGCAGCTGGGCCACAGATACGCAGTATTTT. The chain links TRBV5-6 to TRBJ2-3; no reliable D call. Trimming cost V 3 bases and J 2 bases, with 4 bases left between them. Germline assignment: CDR1 SGHDT and CDR2 YYEEEE. The CDR3 consists of 12 residues. Drawing the rest from reference TRBV5-6 and TRBJ2-3, the complete variable domain is DAGVTQSPTHLIKTRGQQVTLRCSPKSGHDTVSWYQQALGQGPQFIFQYYEEEERQRGNFPDRFSGHQFPNYSSELNVNALLLGDSALYLCASSWATDTQYFGPGTRLTVL.

The chain recombines TRBV7-2 with TRBJ2-1; a possible D gene is TRBD1 (6 bases). This CDR3 has 13 amino acids. Trimming pared 4 bases from V and 6 bases from J, leaving 10 bases between. The germline gives CDR1 SGHTA, CDR2 FQGNSA. In nucleotides, the CDR3 is TGTGCCAGCAGCTGGCCGACAGGCAATGAGCAGTTCTTC. Translating it yields CASSWPTGNEQFF.

The V call is TRBV30, the J call TRBJ2-1, with 10 positions matching TRBD1. The CDR3 consists of 13 residues. Germline-derived CDR1 and CDR2 are GTSNPN and SVGIG (reference sequence). V trimming: 7 bases; J trimming: 4 bases; junction bases outside the gene matches: 4. The CDR3 spells CASTGGLYNEQFF. The CDR3, as DNA: TGTGCCTCGACAGGGGGCCTTTACAATGAGCAGTTCTTC.

This chain uses TRBV9 with TRBJ1-5; TRBD1 might be the D (5 bases). The CDR3 is 14 residues long. V was pared by 3 bases and J by 0 bases, with 7 bases between. Germline values: CDR1 SGDLS, CDR2 YYNGEE. The CDR3 coding sequence is TGTGCCAGCAGCGACAGGTATAGCAATCAGCCCCAGCATTTT. Its translation is CASSDRYSNQPQHF.

This sequence joins TRBV3-1 (or the pseudogene TRBV3-2) and TRBJ1-1, with no clear D. The CDR3 runs 14 residues. V lost 4 bases and J 1 base, leaving 10 bases between the germline ends. In germline, CDR1 is LGHDT, CDR2 YNNKEL (reference sequence). The CDR3 here is CASSPEVGNTEAFF. The CDR3 coding sequence is TGTGCCAGCAGCCCGGAGGTGGGGAACACTGAAGCTTTCTTT.

This clone was observed a few times. The gene calls are TRBV6-5 and TRBJ2-2; D might be TRBD1 (6 bases). Germline lookup yields CDR1 MNHEY and CDR2 SVGAGI. V lost 6 bases and J 5 bases, leaving 13 bases between the germline ends. This CDR3 spans 14 amino acids. Written as DNA, the CDR3 is TGTGCCAGCAGGGGGGCAGGGGAAACCGGGGAGCTGTTTTTT. It codes for CASRGAGETGELFF.

The chain employs TRBV6-2 or TRBV6-3 and TRBJ1-1, with D possibly matching TRBD1 (5 bases). The V gene lost 5 bases and the J gene lost 5 bases, with 6 bases spanning the gap. In germline, CDR1 is MNHEY, CDR2 SVGEGT. The CDR3 loop spans 11 amino acids. The CDR3 bases are TGTGCCAGCAGTCAGGGTACTGAAGCTTTCTTT. This translates into CASSQGTEAFF.

The rearrangement uses TRBV29-1 and TRBJ2-7, with 9 bases fitting TRBD2. Germline V gives CDR1 SQVTM, CDR2 ANQGSEA. This CDR3 is built from 13 residues. The V and J ends lost 6 bases and 3 bases, in that order; junction bases with no gene match: 6. CDR3 nucleotides: TGCAGCGTCCTGACTAGCGGACACTACGAGCAGTACTTC. Protein product: CSVLTSGHYEQYF.

The chain links TRBV15 to TRBJ1-1, with no clear D. Germline V lookup: CDR1 LNHNV, CDR2 YYDKDF (reference sequence). The CDR3 length is 15 residues. V gave up 2 bases and J gave up 4 bases, with 14 bases separating them. CDR3 coding DNA: TGTGCCACCAGCAGATTTGTCGAGGAGGGCACTGAAGCTTTCTTT. Amino acid sequence: CATSRFVEEGTEAFF.

The CDR3 region is CASSRLDRDNGYTF. In nucleotides, the CDR3 is TGTGCCAGCAGCCGCCTGGACAGGGACAACGGCTACACCTTC. The chain has TRBV3-1 (or the pseudogene TRBV3-2) and TRBJ1-2; 8 bases align to TRBD1. CDR1 is LGHDT and CDR2 is YNNKEL in the germline V gene (reference sequence). The length of the CDR3 is 14 residues. V gave up 4 bases and J gave up 8 bases; unmatched junction bases: 9.

This chain uses TRBV7-9 with TRBJ2-1; tentatively, D is TRBD2 (6 bases). V lost 1 base and J lost 5, with 12 bases in between. This CDR3 comprises 15 residues. CDR1 is SEHNR, CDR2 FQNEAQ, per germline (reference sequence). The chain's CDR3 is CASSLGRGFDNEQFF. The CDR3 bases are TGTGCCAGCAGCTTAGGGAGGGGTTTTGACAATGAGCAGTTCTTC.

The gene calls are TRBV6-6 and TRBJ1-2, with no clear D. Germline CDR1 is MNHNY and CDR2 is SVGAGI (reference sequence). The CDR3 consists of 14 residues. Deletions cut 4 bases from V and 7 bases from J, with 16 bases between. CDR3 sequence (DNA): TGTGCCAGCAGTTCCCCGACTCAAACGGGTGGCTACACCTTC. This translates into CASSSPTQTGGYTF.

This rearrangement joins TRBV6-5 to TRBJ1-1, with D possibly TRBD1 on 6 matching bases. Trimming removed 6 bases at V and 6 bases at J, with 17 bases between. The CDR3 spans 14 residues. Germline CDR1 reads MNHEY; CDR2 reads SVGAGI. Written as DNA, the CDR3 is TGTGCCAGCAGGAGGGGGACGTTAGTAGCTGAAGCTTTCTTT. Translated, it gives CASRRGTLVAEAFF.

As concerns this clone: The same CDR3 can be traced to other DNA sequences in this sample. The chain couples TRBV20-1 to TRBJ1-2; TRBD1 aligns across 7 bases. V lost 5 bases, J lost 7 bases, and 4 bases stayed unmatched. This CDR3 region has 11 residues. Germline V gene lookup returns CDR1 DFQATT and CDR2 SNEGSKA (reference sequence). Written as DNA, the CDR3 is TGCAGTGCTCCAGGGGGAGGTGGCTACACCTTC. This encodes CSAPGGGGYTF.

This chain uses TRBV7-2 with TRBJ2-7; 9 bases map to TRBD2. The CDR3 runs to 15 residues. Per germline, CDR1 SGHTA and CDR2 FQGNSA. The V and J ends lost 3 bases and 4 bases, in that order; junction bases with no gene match: 7. The CDR3 here is CASSLSGGKQYEQYF. CDR3 DNA: TGTGCCAGCAGCTTGAGCGGGGGGAAACAGTACGAGCAGTACTTC.

The V gene is TRBV18, the J gene TRBJ1-1; possible D gene TRBD1, 5 bases. Germline-derived CDR1 and CDR2 are KGHSH and LQKENI. V lost 1 base, J lost 1 base, and 10 bases lay in between. This CDR3 comprises 15 residues. CDR3 protein: CASSPQTAANTEAFF. Written as DNA, the CDR3 is TGTGCCAGCTCACCACAGACAGCTGCGAACACTGAAGCTTTCTTT.

V usage is TRBV4-3 and J usage is TRBJ2-3; 7 bases match TRBD2. Germline CDR1 reads LGHNA; CDR2 reads YSLEER. With 0 bases clipped from V and 1 base from J, the junction kept 13 bases outside the gene matches. The CDR3 is made up of 19 amino acids. As DNA, the CDR3 is TGCGCCAGCAGCCAAGATGGGGGGGAGCTAGCGGTGGGCACAGATACGCAGTATTTT. Translation gives CASSQDGGELAVGTDTQYF.

This chain joins TRBV18 and TRBJ1-2; D may be TRBD1 (6 bases). Trimming pared 6 bases from V and 10 bases from J, leaving 21 bases between. This CDR3 spans 14 amino acids. CDR1 is KGHSH and CDR2 is LQKENI in the germline V gene. The CDR3 DNA reads as TGTGCCAGCTCCCCCAGGGGTCCTGAAGATATCTACACCTTC. Its translation: CASSPRGPEDIYTF.

The chain couples TRBV5-1 to TRBJ2-7, with a tentative D call TRBD2 (5 bases). V lost 0 bases to trimming and J lost 0 bases, with 16 bases between them. The CDR3 is 17 residues long. Germline CDR1 and CDR2: SGHRS and YFSETQ. The CDR3, as DNA: TGCGCCAGCAGCTTGGCCGGACTCTCCCCAAGCTCCTACGAGCAGTACTTC. Translating it yields CASSLAGLSPSSYEQYF.

The V gene is TRBV16, the J gene TRBJ2-1, with no clear D. Trimming took 1 base from V and 4 from J, leaving 5 bases between them. Per the germline V gene, CDR1 is KGHSY and CDR2 is FQNENV. This CDR3 is built from 13 residues. The CDR3 region is CASSQLRYNEQFF. For the CDR3, the DNA is TGTGCCAGCAGCCAATTACGGTACAATGAGCAGTTCTTC.

The chain is built from TRBV5-4 and TRBJ1-2, with TRBD1 identical over 8 bases. The V gene's germline CDR1 is SGHNT and CDR2 YYREEE (reference sequence). The CDR3 contains 17 residues. With V trimmed by 4 bases and J by 1 base, 12 bases remained unmatched. The CDR3 region is CASSPGQGAFVNYGYTF. CDR3 sequence (DNA): TGTGCCAGCAGCCCCGGGCAGGGGGCTTTTGTTAACTATGGCTACACCTTC. Combining the CDR3 with reference TRBV5-4 and TRBJ1-2 gives the whole variable domain ETGVTQSPTHLIKTRGQQVTLRCSSQSGHNTVSWYQQALGQGPQFIFQYYREEENGRGNFPPRFSGLQFPNYSSELNVNALELDDSALYLCASSPGQGAFVNYGYTFGSGTRLTVV.

The V and J genes are TRBV6-1 and TRBJ1-2, with D unclear. Germline CDR1 is MNHNS and CDR2 is SASEGT. The V and J ends lost 6 bases and 3 bases respectively, with 5 bases between them. This CDR3 comprises 11 residues. The CDR3 sequence: CASREDYGYTF. CDR3 sequence (DNA): TGTGCCAGCAGGGAGGACTATGGCTACACCTTC.

Concerning this clone itself: An end of the junction differs from the germline gene, which may be a read error. The same CDR3 is also encoded by other DNA sequences in this sample. The chain couples TRBV3-1 (or the pseudogene TRBV3-2) to TRBJ1-5, with no clear D. Looked up from germline, CDR1 is LGHDT and CDR2 is YNNKEL (reference sequence). CDR3 length: 13 amino acids. This CDR3 is CASSQGGGQPQHF. The CDR3 DNA reads as TGTGCCAGCAGCCAAGGAGGTGGTCAGCCTCAGCATTTT.